This T cell receptor beta chain emerged from a study of cytomegalovirus exposure and HLA in healthy donors. The donors were members of the roughly 120-subject validation cohort (separate from the approximately 670-subject first cohort). On this clone itself: The target antigen is unknown.

Study results and caveats: As was reported, the classifier diagnosed cytomegalovirus status with high specificity and sensitivity. The study put roughly 160 TCR beta chains on its list as cytomegalovirus-associated. First-cohort TCR clusters tended to co-occur in the 120 or so validation repertoires, a later analysis found.

Germline assignment: CDR1 SGDLS and CDR2 YYNGEE. There are 14 residues in the CDR3. Trimming stripped 3 bases from V and 4 bases from J, with 8 bases between. Sequencing used immunoSEQ multiplex PCR; TCRdb keeps in-frame clones, though not all of them. The repertoire includes about 82,000 clones, approximately 95% of them detected once, and approximately 0.73% sits in the top ten. The chain uses TRBV9 and TRBJ2-6, with TRBD1 as a possible D gene (5 bases). This receptor was obtained from a woman aged 18-29 years in good health and CMV-seronegative. The sequenced sample consisted of PBMCs. Written as DNA, the CDR3 is TGTGCCAGCAGCGACAGGTCCGGGGCCAACGTCCTGACTTTC. Its protein product is CASSDRSGANVLTF.